This TCR beta chain is drawn from a study of T cells in Graves' hyperthyroidism and ophthalmopathy. RNA transcripts provided the source from which TCR beta CDR3 regions were amplified. An initial round of RT-PCR targeting the TCR CDR3 relied on the HTBI primer set. TCRdb reanalysed the multiplex PCR reads using MiXCR and keeps one entry per CDR3 protein. The sample records under 800,000 distinct CDR3 sequences, 12% to 15% being singletons. The CDR3 covers 17 residues. J lost 5 bases, V lost 0 bases, and 12 bases had no gene match. CDR1 and CDR2 (germline): DFQATT, SNEGSKA (reference sequence). This clonotype was detected ten times or more.

This sequence joins TRBV20-1 and TRBJ2-7; 11 bases match TRBD2. Sequences were obtained from blood. The sequence was collected from a woman younger than 30 with Graves' hyperthyroidism. In DNA form, the CDR3 reads TGCAGTGCTAGAGATCGGTATAGCGGGAGGGGTGGTAACGAGCAGTACTTC. Translating it yields CSARDRYSGRGGNEQYF.